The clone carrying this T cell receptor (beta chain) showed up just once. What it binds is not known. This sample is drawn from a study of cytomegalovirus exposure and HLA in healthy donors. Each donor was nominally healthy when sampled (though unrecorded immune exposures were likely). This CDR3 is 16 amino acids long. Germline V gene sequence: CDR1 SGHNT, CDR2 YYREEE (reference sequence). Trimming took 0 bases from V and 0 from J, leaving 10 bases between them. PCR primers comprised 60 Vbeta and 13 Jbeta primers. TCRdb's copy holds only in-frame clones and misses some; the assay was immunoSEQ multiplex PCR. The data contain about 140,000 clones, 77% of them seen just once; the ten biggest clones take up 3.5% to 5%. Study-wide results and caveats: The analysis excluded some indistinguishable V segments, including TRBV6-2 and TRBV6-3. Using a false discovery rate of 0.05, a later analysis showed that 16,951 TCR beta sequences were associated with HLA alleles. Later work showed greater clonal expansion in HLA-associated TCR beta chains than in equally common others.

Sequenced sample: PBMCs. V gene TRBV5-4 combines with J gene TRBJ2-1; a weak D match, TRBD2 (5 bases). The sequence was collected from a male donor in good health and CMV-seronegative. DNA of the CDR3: TGTGCCAGCAGCTTGGGACTACCGAGCTCCTACAATGAGCAGTTCTTC. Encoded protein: CASSLGLPSSYNEQFF.